This T cell receptor (beta chain) derives from a study of T cells in women clearing cervical HPV infection (dated by TCRdb to between 2017 and 2018). About the full investigation: The cases were 25 women with histologically confirmed HPV16-related CIN3 or worse, and 2 of those women had invasive cancers. The controls were about two dozen women whose single incident HPV16 infection cleared within 12 months with no development of precancer or cancer. In the parent cohort, some 10,000 women aged 18 or older were enrolled in Guanacaste, Costa Rica, during about 1992 to 1994 and were followed for seven years. Quality controls consisted of five blinded duplicates per group, for a total of approximately 60 samples made up of roughly 50 participants and ten or so replicates. Blood from cases was collected at the visit where the lesion was first found, while blood from controls was collected once the infection could no longer be detected. Among cases, blood sampling came a median of about 150 days after lesion detection, with an interquartile range of 90 to 200 days. Since only a few of the women had HLA typing available, the possibility that HLA type was acting as a confounder could not be ruled out. Cases had a median age of around 34 years compared with about 40 for controls, and baseline characteristics showed no significant differences between the groups. Cases and controls were matched on age within five years and on year of sample collection. Nested within Costa Rica's Guanacaste HPV Natural History Study, an exploratory proof-of-principle case-control study compared TCR repertoires across cervical HPV16 outcomes.

Comments on this clone: This receptor's antigen is unknown. The sequenced fragment ends 3 residues before the CDR3 boundary, so the rest is inferred from the germline J gene.

Via the germline V gene, CDR1 is SGHVS and CDR2 FNYEAQ. The CDR3 runs 18 residues from the cysteine to the phenylalanine. The CDR3 was read in part: 45 bases, with the frame set at base 1. The junction shows trimming of 4 bases on V and 7 bases on J, and the gene matches do not reach 15 bases of it. The immunoSEQ assay used multiplex PCR to amplify TCR beta CDR3 regions from an average of approximately 1,100 ng of genomic DNA per sample. The assay corrected primer bias using a complete synthetic TCR repertoire to establish an amplification baseline. The amplicons were sequenced using the Illumina platform. Processing in the source paper ran as follows. Sequences were error-corrected by clustering with frequency ratios and a modified nearest-neighbor algorithm and were then analyzed in the immunoSEQ Analyzer with IMGT gene definitions. TCR richness and evenness were averaged over 20 rarefaction repeats at each rarefaction depth, excluding samples with fewer sequences than the depth. V, D and J gene relative abundances were compared between groups with Wilcoxon rank sum tests, applying FDR correction. In the blinded duplicates, the intraclass correlation was 90% to 97% for TCR richness and averaged about 80% across more than 65 gene segments. The table comes from immuneACCESS by way of TCRdb, which keeps in-frame sequences with V and J called. Part of the clones is missing from these tables; in studies checked, under half for an unresolved V gene and the rest for unknown reasons. From that table come the V and J calls and clone size; the DNA was used to work out D and trimming. The table for this sample records some 16,000 clones. Approximately 7.1% of the sample belongs to the ten largest clones.

The paper's findings and limits, for the study overall: Random forest classifiers that combined richness and V gene abundances separated cases from controls with an estimated AUC of 0.8 to 0.9. TRBV6-7 relative abundance was lower in cases than in controls (about 0.099% versus 0.16%; Bonferroni P = 0.0008). Because the number of T cells in each sample was unknown, differences in richness could reflect differing T-cell content rather than repertoire biology. The cross-sectional design could not show whether the associations came before the infection or were a result of it, and neither effector/memory subsets nor HPV-specific T cells were isolated. Significantly higher TCR repertoire richness was observed in CIN3+ cases than in controls across sequencing depths, whereas no difference in evenness was found.

Every participant had a single incident cervical HPV16 infection, and prevalent HPV16 infections were excluded. Cervical HPV DNA was detected by MY09/MY11 PCR and genotyped by dot-blot hybridization. Approximately 15 mL of heparinized blood were centrifuged, and the buffy coat was aliquoted, frozen at -30°C, then stored at -80°C. QIAGEN kits were used to extract genomic DNA from the buffy coat specimens. The sample consisted of blood buffy coat. The V and J segments used are TRBV7-6 and TRBJ1-6, with 8 bases aligning to TRBD1. The source of this sequence is a woman aged 18 to 75 with a cervical HPV16 infection that either progressed to CIN3+ or cleared (not recorded which). The sequenced part of the CDR3 DNA is TGTGCCAGCAGCTATAAAGCACCGGGACAGGCGGGAAATTCACCC. Its protein product is CASSYKAPGQAGNSP. The full-length CDR3 reads as CASSYKAPGQAGNSPLHF.